A selection of T cell receptor beta chains follows, all from one sample in a study of cytomegalovirus exposure and HLA in healthy donors. TCRdb's table, derived via immunoSEQ multiplex PCR, lists solely in-frame clones and lacks some. The table records 140,000 or so clones, about nine tenths of them present only once. The sample taken for sequencing was PBMCs. Receptor source: a woman aged 30 to 39 in good health and CMV-seropositive. Each CDR3 is given with its conserved first and last residue. D genes are given only for firm matches. Clone size is not always given. Where it is, it says once, few, many or a class for expanded clones.

size	V	J	D	CDR3	DNA
.	TRBV27	TRBJ2-7	TRBD1	CASSLSIGVRGYEQYF	TGTGCCAGCAGTTTATCGATAGGTGTCAGGGGGTACGAGCAGTACTTC
.	TRBV5-4	TRBJ2-3	TRBD1	CASSSRGPGDTQYF	TGTGCCAGCAGCTCCAGGGGGCCGGGAGATACGCAGTATTTT
.	TRBV28	TRBJ2-1	TRBD2	CASSFPRTRNAEQFF	TGTGCCAGCAGTTTCCCGAGGACTAGAAACGCTGAGCAGTTCTTC
.	TRBV27	TRBJ1-6	.	CASSFNFQGNSPLHF	TGTGCCAGCAGTTTCAATTTTCAGGGTAATTCACCCCTCCACTTT
.	TRBV20-1	TRBJ1-1	.	CSATGNTEAFF	TGCAGTGCCACGGGGAACACTGAAGCTTTCTTT
.	TRBV11-2	TRBJ2-5	.	CASSLMVSGPQETQYF	TGTGCCAGCAGCTTAATGGTTAGCGGACCCCAAGAGACCCAGTACTTC
.	TRBV6-5	TRBJ1-2	.	CASSYSGLYGYTF	TGTGCCAGCAGTTACTCGGGGCTCTATGGCTACACCTTC
.	TRBV5-6	TRBJ2-7	.	CASSLMGSYEQYF	TGTGCCAGCAGCTTGATGGGGAGCTACGAGCAGTACTTC
once	TRBV6-1	TRBJ2-7	TRBD2	CASSFGGGTYEQYF	TGTGCCAGCAGCTTTGGGGGAGGGACCTACGAGCAGTACTTC
.	TRBV13	TRBJ1-1	.	CASSLTGTEAFF	TGTGCCAGCAGCTTGACGGGAACTGAAGCTTTCTTT
.	TRBV16	TRBJ1-1	.	CASSQFKNTEAFF	TGTGCCAGCAGCCAATTTAAGAACACTGAAGCTTTCTTT
.	TRBV5-1	TRBJ2-1	TRBD2	CASSQSSGLAGIYNEQFF	TGCGCCAGCAGCCAATCATCAGGACTAGCGGGAATCTACAATGAGCAGTTCTTC
few	TRBV7-9	TRBJ2-1	.	CASSKWGVEQFF	TGTGCCAGCAGCAAGTGGGGGGTGGAGCAGTTCTTC
.	TRBV28	TRBJ2-3	.	CASSLPRNTDTQYF	TGTGCCAGCAGTTTACCCAGGAACACAGATACGCAGTATTTT
few	TRBV5-8	TRBJ1-1	.	CASILRGLGSEAFF	TGTGCCAGCATCCTGCGGGGGTTGGGGTCTGAAGCTTTCTTT
.	TRBV28	TRBJ2-7	.	CASLDSGKIYEQYF	TGTGCCAGCTTGGACTCCGGGAAAATCTACGAGCAGTACTTC
.	TRBV7-2	TRBJ2-2	.	CASSPYRSGELFF	TGTGCCAGCAGCCCCTACAGGTCCGGGGAGCTGTTTTTT
.	TRBV21-1	TRBJ2-7	.	CASSSGLVENLYEQYF	TGTGCCAGCAGCAGCGGACTAGTAGAAAACCTCTACGAGCAGTACTTC
.	TRBV7-2	TRBJ1-6	TRBD1	CASSIATRTGGKGSPLHF	TGTGCCAGCAGCATCGCTACCCGGACAGGGGGCAAGGGTTCACCCCTCCACTTT
.	TRBV7-3	TRBJ2-1	.	CASSALQGDEQFF	TGTGCCAGCAGCGCACTCCAGGGCGATGAGCAGTTCTTC
.	TRBV4-2	TRBJ1-2	TRBD1	CASSQAPLGQGARGYTF	TGTGCCAGCAGCCAAGCCCCTTTGGGACAGGGGGCGAGGGGCTACACCTTC
.	TRBV10-2	TRBJ2-2	.	CASREYGGELFF	TGCGCCAGCAGGGAGTACGGCGGGGAGCTGTTTTTT
once	TRBV28	TRBJ2-7	.	CASSSPGTQPYEQYF	TGTGCCAGCAGTTCCCCCGGGACTCAGCCCTACGAGCAGTACTTC
.	TRBV2	TRBJ2-5	TRBD2	CASSESGSGIRETQYF	TGTGCCAGCAGTGAATCGGGGAGCGGGATAAGGGAGACCCAGTACTTC
once	TRBV5-1	TRBJ2-1	.	CASSLETISSYNEQFF	TGCGCCAGCAGCTTGGAGACTATATCCTCCTACAATGAGCAGTTCTTC
.	TRBV13	TRBJ2-3	TRBD1	CASSPRTGDTDTQYF	TGTGCCAGCAGCCCCCGGACAGGGGACACAGATACGCAGTATTTT
.	TRBV29-1	TRBJ1-1	.	CSVSPGQQLPDTEAFF	TGCAGCGTCTCCCCAGGGCAACAGCTCCCGGACACTGAAGCTTTCTTT
.	TRBV2	TRBJ2-2	.	CASSEGSTGELFF	TGTGCCAGCAGTGAAGGGAGTACCGGGGAGCTGTTTTTT
.	TRBV2	TRBJ1-5	.	CASSEASGSQPQHF	TGTGCCAGCAGTGAAGCGTCGGGTAGTCAGCCCCAGCATTTT
.	TRBV5-4	TRBJ1-2	TRBD1	CASRGQGYGYTF	TGTGCCAGCAGGGGACAGGGCTATGGCTACACCTTC
.	TRBV27	TRBJ1-3	.	CASKSGAGNTIYF	TGTGCCAGCAAGTCGGGGGCTGGAAACACCATATATTTT